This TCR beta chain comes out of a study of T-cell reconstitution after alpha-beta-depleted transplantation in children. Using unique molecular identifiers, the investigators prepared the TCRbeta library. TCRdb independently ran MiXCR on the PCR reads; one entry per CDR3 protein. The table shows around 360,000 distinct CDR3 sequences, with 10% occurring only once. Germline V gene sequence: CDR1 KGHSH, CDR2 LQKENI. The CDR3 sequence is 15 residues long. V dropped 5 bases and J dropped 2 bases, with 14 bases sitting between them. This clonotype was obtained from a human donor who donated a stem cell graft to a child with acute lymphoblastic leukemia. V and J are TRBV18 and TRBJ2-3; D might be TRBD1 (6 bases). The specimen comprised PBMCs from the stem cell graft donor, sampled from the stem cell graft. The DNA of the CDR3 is TGTGCCAGCTCAACACAGGGAATCTACACAGATACGCAGTATTTT. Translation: CASSTQGIYTDTQYF.